This TCR beta chain came from a study of response to subunit inactivated influenza vaccine. Study findings and constraints: The authors suggested that every seasonal influenza vaccination recruits few new T cells.

This clonotype has at least ten counts. Its antigen remains unknown. V shed 4 bases, J shed 7 bases, and the junction held 6 bases outside the gene matches. CDR1 and CDR2 (germline): SQVTM, ANQGSEA. The CDR3 consists of 13 residues. One entry per CDR3 protein, called by TCRdb with MiXCR from the RT-PCR reads. The profile shows over 800,000 distinct CDR3 sequences, about 20% of them singletons. The sample here was PBMCs from blood, taken about 5 days after vaccination. The chain couples TRBV29-1 to TRBJ2-1, with 8 bases fitting TRBD1. The receptor's source is a man over 45 who received an inactivated influenza vaccine. Here the CDR3 reads CSVVSGGKNEQFF. The CDR3 nucleotides read TGCAGCGTTGTGTCAGGGGGCAAAAATGAGCAGTTCTTC.